This TCR beta chain was captured by sequencing in a study of T-cell memory formation after mild COVID-19. Study overall: TCR clusters mostly belonged to single donors.

One entry per CDR3 protein, called by TCRdb with MiXCR from the 5' RACE reads. The table lists about 440,000 distinct CDR3 sequences, roughly 20% of them singletons, with 7.5% to 9.5% in the top ten. This clonotype was recorded a few times. The CDR3 extends over 17 amino acids. CDR1 MNHEY and CDR2 SVGAGI come from the germline V gene. The germline V and J ends were trimmed by 2 bases and 5 bases, with 21 bases remaining between them. The rearrangement uses TRBV6-5 and TRBJ2-5, with D perhaps being TRBD1 or TRBD2 (5 bases each). Sequencing input: PBMCs or a T cell subset sorted from them (not recorded which). The source of this sequence is an adult woman who had mild COVID-19 (a few samples of this study predate the infection). Cell type and time point are not known. CDR3 DNA: TGTGCCAGCAGTTACGGTGCTATGGTGGGACCCGGGGAGACCCAGTACTTC. It encodes CASSYGAMVGPGETQYF.